This note documents a single T cell receptor (beta chain) sequence. Per the authors' pipeline: Estimates of nucleated cell counts were drawn from the amplification of reference gene primers. Profiling relied on immunoSEQ multiplex PCR, and the TCRdb table lists in-frame clones only, not all of them. V, J and clone size reflect that table, while D and trimming were determined from the DNA. The table lists 150,000 to 200,000 clones, about nine tenths of them singletons. Germline assignment: CDR1 MGHRA and CDR2 YSYEKL. The CDR3 has 17 residues. Trimming took off 1 base at V and 1 base at J, with 17 bases between the two ends. Researchers sorted participants into cohorts using their self-reported clinical history. Before being deemed recovered, Cohort 3 donors had two negative PCRs, clearance, or symptom resolution. This record belongs to a study of blood T cell repertoires in COVID-19. Overall study: T cells, B-cell-depleted T cells, or PBMCs provided the cDNA or gDNA that served as material.

This rearrangement joins TRBV4-1 to TRBJ2-7; tentative D call: TRBD1 (5 bases). The clonotype originates from a woman in her late teens or twenties who had recovered from COVID-19. The sequenced sample consisted of PBMCs or T cells enriched from blood (not recorded which). The CDR3 DNA reads as TGCGCCAGCAGCCAAGGGCCTGGGCCAGGGCCTTCCTACGAGCAGTACTTC. Its protein is CASSQGPGPGPSYEQYF.